The T cell receptor (beta chain) under discussion was sequenced for a study of Tregs in tolerant kidney transplant recipients. Study-wide results and limits: In tolerant patients, donor-specific Tregs outgrew total Tregs, suggesting antigen-driven expansion. No direct test of biological reproducibility was done here.

V was pared by 4 bases and J by 0 bases, with 8 bases of the junction left unmatched. This CDR3 is built from 16 residues. Germline assignment: CDR1 SGHTA and CDR2 FQGNSA. Generated by immunoSEQ multiplex PCR, the TCRdb table keeps only in-frame clones and is missing some. The sample includes around 74,000 clones, 95% to 98% of them seen just once. As regards this clone: Its antigen is still unknown.

Unstimulated Tregs (CD4+CD25+CD127-) and CD4+CD25- non-Tregs were sorted from PBMCs. The specimen comprised CD4+ T cells from blood, sampled before the transplant. The source is a human donor who received a combined kidney and bone marrow transplant. The genes are TRBV7-2 and TRBJ1-1; the match to TRBD1 covers 7 bases. This chain's CDR3 is CASSSTGVGLNTEAFF. The CDR3 DNA is TGTGCCAGCAGCTCCACAGGGGTGGGGTTGAACACTGAAGCTTTCTTT.